Presented here are 26 T cell receptor beta chains from one specimen sequenced in a study of blood T cell repertoires in COVID-19. Data came from immunoSEQ multiplex PCR; TCRdb stores just in-frame clones and leaves some out. This table has fewer than 250,000 clones, 70% to 90% appearing once. Specimen: peripheral blood. Receptor source: a man younger than 40 with acute or convalescent COVID-19.

The chain links TRBV12-3 or TRBV12-4 to TRBJ1-1; 7 nucleotides align to TRBD1. Germline trimming cut 6 bases from V and 4 bases from J; bases unmatched to any gene: 5. The CDR3 length is 13 residues. As DNA, the CDR3 is TGTGCCAGCAGCAAGGGACAGCGCACTGAAGCTTTCTTT. Protein sequence: CASSKGQRTEAFF.

The CDR3 loop is CAISAVPRGIGDEKLFF. For the CDR3, the DNA is TGTGCCATCAGTGCGGTCCCCAGGGGGATTGGAGATGAAAAACTGTTTTTT. V and J are TRBV10-3 and TRBJ1-4, with 7 bases that match TRBD1. This CDR3 region has 17 residues. CDR1 ENHRY and CDR2 SYGVKD come from the germline V gene. With V trimmed by 4 bases and J by 6 bases, 14 bases remained unmatched.

The chain is built from TRBV28 and TRBJ1-6; 8 positions agree with TRBD1. V lost 3 bases to trimming and J lost 7 bases; unmatched junction nucleotides: 5. The CDR3 is 15 amino acids. CDR1 and CDR2 (germline): MDHEN, SYDVKM. CDR3 loop: CASSFPYRGNSPLHF. The CDR3 region has the DNA TGTGCCAGCAGTTTCCCGTACAGGGGGAATTCACCCCTCCACTTT.

The gene calls are TRBV5-1 and TRBJ1-1; D gene ambiguous. This CDR3 contains 13 residues. Trimming took 4 bases from V and 1 from J, leaving 8 bases between them. CDR1 and CDR2 (germline): SGHRS, YFSETQ. CDR3 amino acids: CASSQNRNTEAFF. CDR3 bases: TGCGCCAGCAGCCAGAACAGGAACACTGAAGCTTTCTTT.

V and J are TRBV6-1 and TRBJ2-7; D ambiguous. The CDR3 has 15 residues. CDR1 and CDR2 from the germline V gene are MNHNS and SASEGT. Deletions cut 1 base from V and 4 bases from J, with 14 bases between. The CDR3 bases are TGTGCCAGCAGTGAAGAGAGGAGCGACCTTTACGAGCAGTACTTC. This codes for CASSEERSDLYEQYF.

The chain uses TRBV13 and TRBJ1-1; a possible D gene is TRBD1 (5 bases). Germline-derived CDR1 and CDR2 are PRHDT and FYEKMQ (reference sequence). The CDR3 is 12 residues long. V gave up 6 bases and J gave up 6 bases, with 11 bases separating them. The CDR3 region is CASSRQYAEAFF. The DNA of the CDR3 is TGTGCCAGCAGTCGACAGTATGCTGAAGCTTTCTTT. Using reference TRBV13 and TRBJ1-1 for the parts outside the CDR3, the full variable domain is AAGVIQSPRHLIKEKRETATLKCYPIPRHDTVYWYQQGPGQDPQFLISFYEKMQSDKGSIPDRFSAQQFSDYHSELNMSSLELGDSALYFCASSRQYAEAFFGQGTRLTVV.

The V gene is TRBV5-1, the J gene TRBJ2-1, with 11 nucleotides matching TRBD2. The junction had 7 bases not matched to a gene; V was cut back by 4 bases and J by 7 bases. Germline V gene sequence: CDR1 SGHRS, CDR2 YFSETQ. CDR3 length: 15 amino acids. The CDR3 loop reads CASSLISGRDNEQFF. The CDR3, as DNA: TGCGCCAGCAGCCTGATTAGCGGGAGGGATAATGAGCAGTTCTTC.

The chain is built from TRBV4-2 and TRBJ1-3, with 9 bases that match TRBD1. The CDR3 is made up of 15 amino acids. In germline, CDR1 is LGHNA, CDR2 YNFKEQ. The V segment lost 1 base and the J segment 7 bases; nucleotides outside the gene matches: 5. CDR3 sequence reads: CASSQGGQGSNTIYF. For the CDR3, the DNA is TGTGCCAGCAGCCAAGGGGGACAGGGTTCCAACACCATATATTTT.

The chain couples TRBV19 to TRBJ2-7; 8 bases agree with TRBD2. V lost 3 bases and J lost 0; bases outside the gene matches: 7. This CDR3 region has 16 residues. Germline loops: CDR1 LNHDA, CDR2 SQIVND (reference sequence). CDR3 protein: CASSIRGGPSSYEQYF. DNA for the CDR3: TGTGCCAGTAGTATCCGGGGGGGCCCTAGCTCCTACGAGCAGTACTTC.

This rearrangement joins TRBV28 to TRBJ2-3, with 8 bases fitting TRBD2. This CDR3 is 16 amino acids long. With 2 bases clipped from V and 2 bases from J, the junction kept 6 bases outside the gene matches. Germline V CDR1 and CDR2: MDHEN, SYDVKM. Here the CDR3 reads CASSLGAGANTDTQYF. The DNA of the CDR3 is TGTGCCAGCAGTTTAGGAGCGGGAGCCAACACAGATACGCAGTATTTT.

This CDR3 is CASSEVQGPREQYF. CDR3 nucleotide sequence: TGTGCCAGCAGCGAGGTTCAGGGGCCCCGCGAGCAGTACTTC. The gene calls are TRBV11-3 and TRBJ2-7; possible D gene TRBD1, 6 bases. Trimming removed 5 bases at V and 6 bases at J, with 17 bases between. Germline CDR1 is SGHNT and CDR2 is YENEEA. The CDR3 length is 14 residues.

The chain carries TRBV6-5 and TRBJ1-5; 7 bases match TRBD1. V lost 6 bases, J lost 0 bases, and 5 bases stayed unmatched. CDR3 length equals 15 residues. The germline V gene encodes CDR1 MNHEY and CDR2 SVGAGI. The CDR3 here is CASRATGNSNQPQHF. DNA for the CDR3: TGTGCCAGCAGGGCGACAGGGAATAGCAATCAGCCCCAGCATTTT.

V is TRBV28 and J is TRBJ1-1; D is unclear. The CDR3 contains 11 residues. The V and J ends lost 8 bases and 6 bases respectively, with 10 bases between them. The germline V gene encodes CDR1 MDHEN and CDR2 SYDVKM. The CDR3: CASFSVPEAFF. DNA for the CDR3: TGTGCCAGCTTTTCTGTTCCTGAAGCTTTCTTT. Full variable domain (rest looked up from reference TRBV28 and TRBJ1-1): DVKVTQSSRYLVKRTGEKVFLECVQDMDHENMFWYRQDPGLGLRLIYFSYDVKMKEKGDIPEGYSVSREKKERFSLILESASTNQTSMYLCASFSVPEAFFGQGTRLTVV.

The chain combines TRBV6-5 with TRBJ1-5, with D uncertain. The CDR3 has 15 residues. V shed 5 bases and J shed 2 bases, with 13 bases lying between them. CDR1 and CDR2 (germline): MNHEY, SVGAGI. The CDR3 here is CASSRLSGGNQPQHF. The CDR3 coding sequence is TGTGCCAGCAGTAGACTAAGCGGTGGCAATCAGCCCCAGCATTTT.

The rearrangement joins TRBV5-5 to TRBJ2-7; D might be TRBD1 (6 bases). The V end was cut by 4 bases, the J end by 3 bases, with 8 bases between. The CDR3 totals 12 residues. Germline CDR1 reads SGHKS; CDR2 reads YYEKEE (reference sequence). CDR3 protein: CASSRDIYEQYF. The CDR3 nucleotides are TGTGCCAGCAGCCGGGACATCTACGAGCAGTACTTC. Variable domain in full (rest from reference TRBV5-5 and TRBJ2-7): DAGVTQSPTHLIKTRGQQVTLRCSPISGHKSVSWYQQVLGQGPQFIFQYYEKEERGRGNFPDRFSARQFPNYSSELNVNALLLGDSALYLCASSRDIYEQYFGPGTRLTVT.

The chain joins TRBV4-2 to TRBJ1-5, with 7 bases that match TRBD1. CDR3 length equals 17 residues. Looked up from germline, CDR1 is LGHNA and CDR2 is YNFKEQ. Unmatched junction bases numbered 9, after V lost 4 bases and J lost 0 bases. Here the CDR3 reads CASSPQGTAYSNQPQHF. The CDR3 nucleotides are TGTGCCAGCAGCCCACAAGGGACAGCTTATAGCAATCAGCCCCAGCATTTT.

The gene calls are TRBV7-8 and TRBJ2-3; the D gene is possibly TRBD1 (5 bases). With 8 bases removed from V and 2 bases from J, the gap between germline ends came to 14 bases. CDR3 length: 14 residues. CDR1 is SGHVS, CDR2 FQNEAQ, per germline. CDR3 protein: CASLQGLSTDTQYF. The CDR3 DNA sequence: TGTGCCAGCCTTCAGGGCCTCTCCACAGATACGCAGTATTTT.

This chain joins TRBV5-1 and TRBJ2-2; 7 bases align to TRBD1. V lost 0 bases to trimming and J lost 3 bases; unmatched junction nucleotides: 2. The CDR3 consists of 15 residues. CDR1 SGHRS and CDR2 YFSETQ come from the germline V gene. The CDR3 nucleotides are TGCGCCAGCAGCTTGGCACAGGGGTACACCGGGGAGCTGTTTTTT. Protein sequence: CASSLAQGYTGELFF.

The genes are TRBV5-5 and TRBJ2-5; 9 nucleotides line up with TRBD1. CDR1 is SGHKS and CDR2 is YYEKEE in the germline V gene (reference sequence). The CDR3 contains 15 residues. The V segment lost 4 bases and the J segment 4 bases; nucleotides outside the gene matches: 8. CDR3 coding DNA: TGTGCCAGCAGCCAAAACAGGGGGCCAGGAGAGACCCAGTACTTC. Amino acids: CASSQNRGPGETQYF.

To note about this clone: Other DNA sequences in this sample translate to the same CDR3. This sequence joins TRBV7-9 and TRBJ2-7, with D possibly matching TRBD1 (5 bases). The CDR3 contains 13 residues. Between the trimmed V and J ends, which lost 0 bases and 3 bases, there was a span of 6 bases. From germline, CDR1 is SEHNR and CDR2 FQNEAQ (reference sequence). In DNA form, the CDR3 reads TGTGCCAGCAGCTTAGCAGGGGTCTACGAGCAGTACTTC. Amino acid sequence: CASSLAGVYEQYF.

A single count supports this clone. The chain has TRBV6-5 and TRBJ1-2; TRBD1 matches at 12 bases. The CDR3 has 16 residues. Germline V gene data show CDR1 as MNHEY and CDR2 as SVGAGI. V lost 4 bases, J lost 8 bases, and 11 bases stayed unmatched. As DNA, the CDR3 is TGTGCCAGCAGTTGGTTTAGGGGACAGGGGGCTGGAGGCTACACCTTC. Encoded protein: CASSWFRGQGAGGYTF.

This chain links TRBV5-1 with TRBJ1-4; 9 positions agree with TRBD1. The CDR3 covers 15 residues. Per germline, CDR1 SGHRS and CDR2 YFSETQ. Trimming removed 4 bases from V and 11 bases from J; junction bases left unmatched: 12. The CDR3 sequence is CASSRGPGQGKKLFF. As DNA, the CDR3 is TGCGCCAGCAGCAGGGGTCCGGGACAGGGAAAGAAACTGTTTTTT. Supplemented by reference TRBV5-1 and TRBJ1-4, the full variable domain reads KAGVTQTPRYLIKTRGQQVTLSCSPISGHRSVSWYQQTPGQGLQFLFEYFSETQRNKGNFPGRFSGRQFSNSRSEMNVSTLELGDSALYLCASSRGPGQGKKLFFGSGTQLSVL.

The rearrangement joins TRBV10-3 to TRBJ2-5; D is undetermined. V dropped 0 bases and J dropped 5 bases, with 13 bases sitting between them. CDR3 length: 15 amino acids. Germline V gene data show CDR1 as ENHRY and CDR2 as SYGVKD. The CDR3 reads CAISESGGTAETQYF. CDR3 DNA sequence: TGTGCCATCAGTGAGTCCGGCGGCACCGCCGAGACCCAGTACTTC.

The chain couples TRBV7-9 to TRBJ1-5; D gene unclear. With 4 bases removed from V and 6 bases from J, the gap between germline ends came to 13 bases. CDR1 and CDR2 (germline): SEHNR, FQNEAQ (reference sequence). The CDR3 consists of 14 residues. CDR3 DNA sequence: TGTGCCAGCAGCTCCGGCGGGGTGACTCAGCCCCAGCATTTT. Residues: CASSSGGVTQPQHF.

V and J are TRBV5-6 and TRBJ1-5; unclear D gene. Trimming pared 4 bases from V and 3 bases from J, leaving 14 bases between. Germline V gene sequence: CDR1 SGHDT, CDR2 YYEEEE. The CDR3 consists of 15 residues. CDR3 protein: CASSLWSGHNQPQHF. The DNA of the CDR3 is TGTGCCAGCAGCCTGTGGAGCGGTCACAATCAGCCCCAGCATTTT. Full variable domain (outside the CDR3, taken from reference TRBV5-6 and TRBJ1-5): DAGVTQSPTHLIKTRGQQVTLRCSPKSGHDTVSWYQQALGQGPQFIFQYYEEEERQRGNFPDRFSGHQFPNYSSELNVNALLLGDSALYLCASSLWSGHNQPQHFGDGTRLSIL.

Concerning this clone: At one of its ends the junction is not consistent with the germline gene, which may arise from a read error. This chain uses TRBV3-1 (or the pseudogene TRBV3-2) with TRBJ2-5, with 8 positions matching TRBD1. Germline CDR1 and CDR2: LGHDT and YNNKEL (reference sequence). The CDR3 has 13 amino acids. The CDR3 DNA sequence: TGTGCCAGCAGTCAAGGGACAGGCCGGACCCAGTACTTC. It specifies CASSQGTGRTQYF.